One and the same sample provided the 30 T cell receptor beta chains below, sequenced in a study of cytomegalovirus exposure and HLA in healthy donors. PCR was performed using 60 Vbeta and 13 Jbeta primers. Libraries were prepared by immunoSEQ multiplex PCR; TCRdb keeps only in-frame clonotypes and omits some of them. The profile shows about 210,000 clones, around 88% of them singletons. Material: PBMCs. The receptors here all came from a woman in her thirties in good health and CMV-seronegative.

The chain recombines TRBV6-5 with TRBJ2-1; 8 bases fit TRBD1. CDR1 is MNHEY and CDR2 is SVGAGI in the germline V gene. The CDR3 is 15 residues long. V shed 7 bases and J 6 bases; nucleotides not matched to a gene: 11. DNA for the CDR3: TGTGCCAGCACCCAATGGCAGGGGGCATTCAATGAGCAGTTCTTC. Translated, it gives CASTQWQGAFNEQFF.

The J gene is TRBJ1-1, the V gene TRBV7-9; D possibly corresponds to TRBD1 (6 bases). The CDR3 spans 15 residues. V lost 2 bases, J lost 2 bases, and 12 bases lay in between. CDR1 and CDR2 (germline): SEHNR, FQNEAQ (reference sequence). The CDR3 region is CASSLTWTANTEAFF. The CDR3 nucleotides are TGTGCCAGCAGCTTAACGTGGACAGCAAACACTGAAGCTTTCTTT.

The V gene is TRBV11-2, the J gene TRBJ2-3, with 7 bases lining up with TRBD2. V was pared by 5 bases and J by 4 bases, with 9 bases of the junction left unmatched. Germline-derived CDR1 and CDR2 are SGHAT and FQNNGV. This CDR3 comprises 15 residues. In nucleotides, the CDR3 is TGTGCCAGCAGCCCGGGGACGGGAGGTCCAGATACGCAGTATTTT. Protein sequence: CASSPGTGGPDTQYF.

V and J are TRBV28 and TRBJ2-7, with D unclear. Germline V gene sequence: CDR1 MDHEN, CDR2 SYDVKM. Trimming pared 5 bases from V and 6 bases from J, leaving 20 bases between. The CDR3 loop spans 15 amino acids. The CDR3 here is CASSRHPDPTVEQYF. In DNA, the CDR3 is TGTGCCAGCAGTCGACACCCCGACCCCACGGTCGAGCAGTACTTC.

The rearrangement uses TRBV4-1 and TRBJ1-5, with D tentatively TRBD1 (6 bases). Germline V lookup: CDR1 MGHRA, CDR2 YSYEKL. CDR3 size: 16 residues. V shed 0 bases and J shed 2 bases, with 11 bases lying between them. CDR3 region: CASSQDGGLGNQPQHF. The CDR3 DNA follows: TGCGCCAGCAGCCAAGACGGGGGGCTAGGCAATCAGCCCCAGCATTTT.

The chain combines TRBV11-2 with TRBJ2-1, with 10 bases lining up with TRBD2. V gave up 5 bases and J gave up 3 bases; unmatched junction bases: 7. This CDR3 is 16 amino acids long. Germline V lookup: CDR1 SGHAT, CDR2 FQNNGV. The CDR3 sequence: CASSARTSGGYNEQFF. CDR3 DNA: TGTGCCAGCAGCGCTCGGACTAGCGGAGGCTACAATGAGCAGTTCTTC.

V and J are TRBV6-6 and TRBJ2-1, with TRBD2 matching 9 bases. The V gene's germline CDR1 is MNHNY and CDR2 SVGAGI (reference sequence). The CDR3 length is 15 residues. V gave up 7 bases and J gave up 3 bases; unmatched junction bases: 7. CDR3 DNA: TGTGCCAGCATCCCGACTAGCGGAATCTACAATGAGCAGTTCTTC. This translates into CASIPTSGIYNEQFF.

This clone was seen a few times. The chain has TRBV5-1 and TRBJ2-3; 10 nucleotides match TRBD2. Per the germline V gene, CDR1 is SGHRS and CDR2 is YFSETQ. Trimming cost V 1 base and J 6 bases; bases outside gene matches: 5. CDR3 length: 15 residues. The CDR3 nucleotides are TGCGCCAGCAGCTTGTGGGGACTAGCGCCCGATACGCAGTATTTT. The encoded protein is CASSLWGLAPDTQYF.

There are a few counts of this clone. The chain joins TRBV7-3 to TRBJ2-3, with 10 bases matching TRBD1. The CDR3 totals 15 residues. Germline CDR1 SGHTA, CDR2 FQGTGA. J gave up 4 bases and V 4 bases, and 5 bases lay outside the gene matches. CDR3 in amino acids: CASSSSGTGADTQYF. The CDR3 DNA is TGTGCCAGCAGCTCGTCCGGGACAGGGGCAGATACGCAGTATTTT.

This clone turned up a few times. The CDR3 spells CASGARSISTETQYF. For the CDR3, the DNA is TGTGCCAGCGGCGCAAGGAGTATCTCAACGGAGACCCAGTACTTC. The rearrangement uses TRBV6-1 and TRBJ2-5, with D unresolved. Trimming pared 8 bases from V and 5 bases from J, leaving 21 bases between. The CDR3 covers 15 residues. Germline V gene sequence: CDR1 MNHNS, CDR2 SASEGT.

This clone appeared once. The chain carries TRBV5-1 and TRBJ2-5; TRBD2 aligns across 9 bases. This CDR3 spans 15 amino acids. Germline V CDR1 and CDR2: SGHRS, YFSETQ. J was trimmed by 5 bases and V by 3 bases; bases with no gene match: 8. The CDR3 DNA sequence: TGCGCCAGCAGCTCCGGCGGGAGCGGGGGGGAGACCCAGTACTTC. Its translation: CASSSGGSGGETQYF. The variable domain in full, with the rest retrieved from reference TRBV5-1 and TRBJ2-5, is KAGVTQTPRYLIKTRGQQVTLSCSPISGHRSVSWYQQTPGQGLQFLFEYFSETQRNKGNFPGRFSGRQFSNSRSEMNVSTLELGDSALYLCASSSGGSGGETQYFGPGTRLLVL.

V is TRBV28 and J is TRBJ2-1; D remains unclear. V was pared by 6 bases and J by 12 bases, with 18 bases between. Germline V CDR1 and CDR2: MDHEN, SYDVKM. The CDR3 spans 13 residues. The CDR3 nucleotides read TGTGCCAGCAGCAACCCTCTAGTTTTGTGGCAGTTCTTC. Amino acids: CASSNPLVLWQFF.

The chain links TRBV27 to TRBJ2-7, with 9 bases aligning to TRBD2. Germline trimming cut 0 bases from V and 5 bases from J; bases unmatched to any gene: 8. The CDR3 loop spans 16 amino acids. Per germline, CDR1 MNHEY and CDR2 SMNVEV (reference sequence). DNA of the CDR3: TGTGCCAGCAGTTTATCGATTTCCAGCGGGAGGAACGAGCAGTACTTC. This translates into CASSLSISSGRNEQYF.

The chain uses TRBV19 and TRBJ2-3; D possibly corresponds to TRBD2 (7 bases). V was clipped by 2 bases and J by 1 base, with 10 bases between them. This CDR3 comprises 15 residues. Germline lookup yields CDR1 LNHDA and CDR2 SQIVND (reference sequence). CDR3 in amino acids: CASSIWRGRTDTQYF. The CDR3 nucleotides are TGTGCCAGTAGTATATGGCGGGGGCGCACAGATACGCAGTATTTT.

On this clone itself: The sample has other DNA sequences that encode this CDR3 too. The chain recombines TRBV5-1 with TRBJ1-2, with D unclear. The CDR3 is 13 residues long. Per the germline V gene, CDR1 is SGHRS and CDR2 is YFSETQ. V was cut by 4 bases and J by 2 bases, with 9 bases left in between. The CDR3 coding sequence is TGCGCCAGCAGCCTAGCAGGAAACTATGGCTACACCTTC. Its translation is CASSLAGNYGYTF.

This chain joins TRBV10-1 and TRBJ2-7; unclear D gene. This CDR3 contains 13 residues. The germline V gene has CDR1 WNHNN and CDR2 SYGVQD (reference sequence). V was trimmed by 0 bases and J by 1 base, leaving 4 bases between them. CDR3 residues: CASSESTSYEQYF. As DNA, the CDR3 is TGCGCCAGCAGTGAGTCTACATCCTACGAGCAGTACTTC.

The chain is built from TRBV2 and TRBJ2-5, with TRBD1 matching 10 bases. Germline-derived CDR1 and CDR2 are SNHLY and FYNNEI. The CDR3 runs to 16 residues. Trimming removed 6 bases from V and 2 bases from J; junction bases left unmatched: 9. CDR3 loop: CASSRQGAGGQETQYF. The CDR3 DNA sequence: TGTGCCAGCAGCCGACAGGGGGCTGGTGGACAAGAGACCCAGTACTTC.

The chain couples TRBV5-4 to TRBJ2-2; a possible D gene is TRBD1 (5 bases). The CDR3 consists of 16 residues. Trimming took 4 bases from V and 0 from J, leaving 13 bases between them. Germline V gene lookup returns CDR1 SGHNT and CDR2 YYREEE (reference sequence). CDR3 nucleotides: TGTGCCAGCAGCCGCCGGACACCTACGAACACCGGGGAGCTGTTTTTT. Residues: CASSRRTPTNTGELFF.

The V and J genes are TRBV2 and TRBJ2-5; TRBD2 might be the D (5 bases). The germline V and J ends were trimmed by 8 bases and 1 base, with 17 bases remaining between them. The CDR3 length is 15 residues. Germline V gene sequence: CDR1 SNHLY, CDR2 FYNNEI. CDR3 sequence: CASSPAGYFQETQYF. DNA of the CDR3: TGTGCCAGCTCCCCCGCGGGCTATTTCCAAGAGACCCAGTACTTC.

The rearrangement links TRBV5-1 to TRBJ2-1, with D possibly TRBD1 on 6 matching bases. CDR3 length: 16 residues. V shed 4 bases and J shed 0 bases, with 14 bases lying between them. Per germline, CDR1 SGHRS and CDR2 YFSETQ. The CDR3 bases are TGCGCCAGCAGCCTAGCAGGGACAAGCTCCTACAATGAGCAGTTCTTC. Encoded protein: CASSLAGTSSYNEQFF.

The V and J genes are TRBV7-6 and TRBJ2-1, with 8 nucleotides matching TRBD2. The trim removed 1 base at V and 7 bases at J, leaving 3 bases unmatched. The CDR3 contains 14 residues. The V gene's germline CDR1 is SGHVS and CDR2 FNYEAQ. The CDR3 DNA follows: TGTGCCAGCAGCTTAGGAACTAGCGGTAATGAGCAGTTCTTC. Translation: CASSLGTSGNEQFF.

The chain combines TRBV5-4 with TRBJ2-1, with 10 bases lining up with TRBD2. V lost 7 bases to trimming and J lost 6 bases; unmatched junction nucleotides: 10. Per the germline V gene, CDR1 is SGHNT and CDR2 is YYREEE (reference sequence). The CDR3 length is 15 residues. CDR3 sequence reads: CASGLASGRSNEQFF. The CDR3 region has the DNA TGTGCCAGCGGCCTGGCTAGCGGGAGATCCAATGAGCAGTTCTTC. Complete variable domain (other parts from reference TRBV5-4 and TRBJ2-1): ETGVTQSPTHLIKTRGQQVTLRCSSQSGHNTVSWYQQALGQGPQFIFQYYREEENGRGNFPPRFSGLQFPNYSSELNVNALELDDSALYLCASGLASGRSNEQFFGPGTRLTVL.

The DNA of the CDR3 is TGTGCCAGCAGCTATACTAGGGGGGGAGCTAGCGGCTACGAGCAGTACTTC. Translated, it gives CASSYTRGGASGYEQYF. The rearrangement uses TRBV5-5 and TRBJ2-7; maybe TRBD2 (7 bases). V shed 3 bases and J shed 3 bases, with 22 bases lying between them. The CDR3 consists of 17 residues. Germline values: CDR1 SGHKS, CDR2 YYEKEE (reference sequence). Together with reference TRBV5-5 and TRBJ2-7, the CDR3 gives the full variable domain: DAGVTQSPTHLIKTRGQQVTLRCSPISGHKSVSWYQQVLGQGPQFIFQYYEKEERGRGNFPDRFSARQFPNYSSELNVNALLLGDSALYLCASSYTRGGASGYEQYFGPGTRLTVT.

This chain connects TRBV19 to TRBJ1-2; 9 nucleotides agree with TRBD1. CDR3 size: 14 residues. CDR1 is LNHDA, CDR2 SQIVND, per germline (reference sequence). V dropped 5 bases and J dropped 6; count of bases not matched to a gene: 7. The CDR3 DNA follows: TGTGCCAGTAGTGCCCGGACAGGGGACCATGGCTACACCTTC. Translation gives CASSARTGDHGYTF.

The rearrangement links TRBV5-1 to TRBJ1-1; TRBD1 aligns across 11 bases. The junction had 10 bases not matched to a gene; V was cut back by 4 bases and J by 8 bases. The CDR3 length is 15 residues. CDR1 is SGHRS, CDR2 YFSETQ, per germline. The CDR3 protein is CASSGDRGRVTEAFF. CDR3 in DNA: TGCGCCAGCAGCGGGGACAGGGGGAGGGTAACGGAAGCTTTCTTT.

This chain connects TRBV29-1 to TRBJ2-1; tentative D call: TRBD2 (6 bases). V was pared by 7 bases and J by 1 base, with 14 bases between. Germline V CDR1 and CDR2: SQVTM, ANQGSEA. The CDR3 loop spans 14 amino acids. The CDR3 loop is CSGRAGGSYNEQFF. The DNA of the CDR3 is TGCAGCGGGAGAGCGGGTGGGTCCTACAATGAGCAGTTCTTC.

This sequence joins TRBV10-3 and TRBJ2-1; a possible D gene is TRBD2 (6 bases). This CDR3 contains 14 residues. Germline values: CDR1 ENHRY, CDR2 SYGVKD. Trimming took off 7 bases at V and 7 bases at J, with 17 bases between the two ends. The CDR3 here is CAINSAGSENEQFF. The CDR3 DNA reads TGTGCCATCAACTCCGCGGGATCCGAGAATGAGCAGTTCTTC.

This clone has a handful of counts. The CDR3 reads CASSIRGLETQYF. In DNA form, the CDR3 reads TGTGCCAGTAGTATACGGGGTCTGGAGACCCAGTACTTC. The chain combines TRBV19 with TRBJ2-5; D possibly corresponds to TRBD2 (5 bases). With 2 bases removed from V and 5 bases from J, the gap between germline ends came to 9 bases. Germline CDR1 and CDR2: LNHDA and SQIVND (reference sequence). The CDR3 covers 13 residues.

The chain recombines TRBV14 with TRBJ2-1; 10 positions agree with TRBD1. The CDR3 is 16 residues long. Germline trimming cut 4 bases from V and 10 bases from J; bases unmatched to any gene: 13. Germline V CDR1 and CDR2: SGHDN, FVKESK. The CDR3 DNA is TGTGCCAGCAGCCCAGAGCCGGGACAGGGGCCAAGGGAGCAGTTCTTC. Its translation is CASSPEPGQGPREQFF.

V is TRBV21-1 and J is TRBJ2-7; the tabulated D call, TRBD2, remains unverified against the DNA. TRBV21-1 is a known pseudogene. This CDR3 is 13 amino acids long. CDR3 sequence (DNA): TGTGCCAGCAGCCCAGGGGACTACTACGAGCAGTACTTC. It yields the protein CASSPGDYYEQYF.